What follows are 8 T cell receptor beta chains derived from one specimen sequenced in a study of post-analysis software for immune sequencing data. Researchers reported that TCR beta cDNA libraries carried unique molecular identifiers. TCRdb ran MiXCR on the PCR reads and lists one entry per CDR3 protein. The sample lists 600,000 to 750,000 distinct CDR3 sequences, 55% to 60% occurring once. Their cognate antigens are unknown. The study's findings and limits: About 5 TRBV segments (TRBV5-6, TRBV5-1 and TRBV20-1 among them) occurred more frequently in patients than in controls.

The sequenced sample consisted of blood. These receptors all stem from a girl aged 2 to 9 with multiple sclerosis.

J is TRBJ1-5 and V is TRBV29-1; TRBD1 matches at 7 bases. CDR1 is SQVTM, CDR2 ANQGSEA, per germline. This CDR3 is 13 amino acids long. V was clipped by 6 bases and J by 12 bases; unmatched bases: 14. CDR3 residues: CSVGTVGGVGQHF. The DNA of the CDR3 is TGCAGCGTAGGGACAGTGGGAGGTGTGGGCCAGCATTTT.

This chain uses TRBV7-2 with TRBJ2-1, with TRBD2 matching 8 bases. The V segment lost 6 bases and the J segment 4 bases; nucleotides outside the gene matches: 11. This CDR3 has 16 amino acids. Germline V gene lookup returns CDR1 SGHTA and CDR2 FQGNSA. The CDR3 nucleotides read TGTGCCAGCAGTCGGACCGGGAGGGCCTTGTACAATGAGCAGTTCTTC. Translated: CASSRTGRALYNEQFF.

The CDR3 nucleotides read TGCAGTGCGTTACCGGGACAAAGCTCCTATAATTCACCCCTCCACTTT. Translating it yields CSALPGQSSYNSPLHF. This chain uses TRBV20-1 with TRBJ1-6; perhaps TRBD1 as D (6 bases). V gave up 6 bases and J gave up 0 bases, with 15 bases separating them. CDR3 length equals 16 residues. Germline V gene sequence: CDR1 DFQATT, CDR2 SNEGSKA (reference sequence).

This CDR3 reads CASSESRLAGISYEQYF. CDR3 coding DNA: TGTGCCAGCAGTGAATCCCGACTAGCGGGCATCTCCTACGAGCAGTACTTC. The gene calls are TRBV25-1 and TRBJ2-7; 10 bases line up with TRBD2. V gave up 1 base and J gave up 0 bases; unmatched junction bases: 6. This CDR3 has 17 amino acids. In germline, CDR1 is MGHDK, CDR2 SYGVNS.

This sequence joins TRBV5-1 and TRBJ1-6, with a weak D call TRBD2 (5 bases). The DNA matches TRBJ2-3 better at its end, which makes the J call doubtful. Per germline, CDR1 SGHRS and CDR2 YFSETQ. This CDR3 comprises 13 residues. CDR3: CASKRAFRRTQYF. The CDR3 coding sequence is TGCGCCAGCAAGAGGGCGTTTCGTCGTACGCAGTATTTT.

The rearrangement joins TRBV30 to TRBJ1-2; D unresolved. The CDR3 has 11 amino acids. Between the trimmed V and J ends, which lost 4 bases and 8 bases, there was a span of 11 bases. Germline V gene lookup returns CDR1 GTSNPN and CDR2 SVGIG (reference sequence). CDR3 amino acids: CAWTQLEGYTF. The CDR3 DNA is TGTGCCTGGACGCAGTTGGAGGGCTACACCTTC.

The chain couples TRBV6-5 to TRBJ2-1; perhaps TRBD2 as D (5 bases). Between the trimmed V and J ends, which lost 6 bases and 3 bases, there was a span of 18 bases. This CDR3 comprises 16 residues. CDR1 and CDR2 (germline): MNHEY, SVGAGI. CDR3 coding DNA: TGTGCCAGCAGCTATCTCACCGGGATTAACTACAATGAGCAGTTCTTC. Protein product: CASSYLTGINYNEQFF.

The chain joins TRBV9 to TRBJ2-4, with D perhaps TRBD2 (6 bases). The J call may be incorrect, as the DNA end agrees better with TRBJ2-7. Germline V gives CDR1 SGDLS, CDR2 YYNGEE. This CDR3 is built from 14 residues. The CDR3 nucleotides read TGTGCCAGCAGCGCGGGGGTATCCTCCTACGAGCAGTACTTC. It is translated as CASSAGVSSYEQYF.